This TCR beta chain originates from a study of identical twins. At least ten counts were recorded for this clonotype. Germline CDR1 is SQVTM and CDR2 is ANQGSEA. The CDR3 totals 16 residues. V gave up 3 bases and J gave up 4 bases, with 18 bases separating them. From the 5' RACE reads, TCRdb called clonotypes with MiXCR, one entry per CDR3 protein. This table holds just over 500,000 distinct CDR3 sequences, 22% found once. The data also belong to a second study, concerning T cells expressing NK-cell markers.

The sample taken for sequencing was CD4+ T cells sorted from blood. This chain uses TRBV29-1 with TRBJ2-2; tentative D call: TRBD1 (5 bases). This receptor was obtained from a woman aged 18-35 years in good health. The CDR3 region is CSVDLQLTGPTGELFF. The CDR3 nucleotides are TGCAGCGTTGACCTACAATTAACAGGACCCACCGGGGAGCTGTTTTTT.